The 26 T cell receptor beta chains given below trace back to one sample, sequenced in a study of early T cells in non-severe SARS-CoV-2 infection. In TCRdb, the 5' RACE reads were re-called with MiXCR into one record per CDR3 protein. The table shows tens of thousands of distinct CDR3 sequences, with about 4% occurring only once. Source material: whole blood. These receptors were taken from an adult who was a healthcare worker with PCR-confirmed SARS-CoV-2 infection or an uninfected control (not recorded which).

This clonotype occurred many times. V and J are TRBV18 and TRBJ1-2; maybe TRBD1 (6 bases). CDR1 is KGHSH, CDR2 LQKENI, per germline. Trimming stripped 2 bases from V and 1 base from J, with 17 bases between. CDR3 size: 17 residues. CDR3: CASSPGQPGGLNYGYTF. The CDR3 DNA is TGTGCCAGCTCACCAGGACAGCCGGGGGGGCTTAACTATGGCTACACCTTC.

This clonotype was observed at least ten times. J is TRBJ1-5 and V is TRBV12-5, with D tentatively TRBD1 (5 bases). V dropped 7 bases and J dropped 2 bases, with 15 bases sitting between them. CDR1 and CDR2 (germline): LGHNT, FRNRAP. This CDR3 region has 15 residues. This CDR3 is CASALVGAGNQPQHF. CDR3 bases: TGTGCTAGTGCCTTAGTAGGGGCTGGCAATCAGCCCCAGCATTTT.

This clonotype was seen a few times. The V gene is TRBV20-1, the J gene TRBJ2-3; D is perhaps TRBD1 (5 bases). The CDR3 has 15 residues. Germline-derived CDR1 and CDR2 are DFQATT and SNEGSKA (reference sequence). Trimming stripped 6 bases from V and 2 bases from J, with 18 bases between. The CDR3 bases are TGCAGTGCCTTAAAGACAGTCCCCCACACAGATACGCAGTATTTT. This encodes CSALKTVPHTDTQYF.

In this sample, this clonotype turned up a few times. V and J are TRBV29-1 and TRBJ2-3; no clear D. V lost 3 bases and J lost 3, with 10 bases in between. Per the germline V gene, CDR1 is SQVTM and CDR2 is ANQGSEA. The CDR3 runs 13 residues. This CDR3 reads CSVEASLTDTQYF. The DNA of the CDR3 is TGCAGCGTTGAGGCTAGTCTAACAGATACGCAGTATTTT.

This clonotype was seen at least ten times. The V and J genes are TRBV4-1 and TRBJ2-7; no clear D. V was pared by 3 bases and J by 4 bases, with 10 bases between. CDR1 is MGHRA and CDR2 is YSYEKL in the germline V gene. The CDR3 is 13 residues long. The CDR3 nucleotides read TGCGCCAGCAGCCAGGGAATTCTATACGAGCAGTACTTC. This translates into CASSQGILYEQYF.

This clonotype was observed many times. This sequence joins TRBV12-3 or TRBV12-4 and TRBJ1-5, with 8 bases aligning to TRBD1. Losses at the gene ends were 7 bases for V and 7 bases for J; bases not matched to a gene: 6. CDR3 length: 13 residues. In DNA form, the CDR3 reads TGTGCCAGCACCATGACAGGGGAACAGCCCCAGCATTTT. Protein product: CASTMTGEQPQHF.

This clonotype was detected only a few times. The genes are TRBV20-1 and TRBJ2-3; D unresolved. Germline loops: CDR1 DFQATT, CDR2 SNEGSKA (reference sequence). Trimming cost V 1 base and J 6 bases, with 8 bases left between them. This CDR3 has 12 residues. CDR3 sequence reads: CSARGGADTQYF. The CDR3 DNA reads TGCAGTGCTAGAGGAGGAGCGGATACGCAGTATTTT.

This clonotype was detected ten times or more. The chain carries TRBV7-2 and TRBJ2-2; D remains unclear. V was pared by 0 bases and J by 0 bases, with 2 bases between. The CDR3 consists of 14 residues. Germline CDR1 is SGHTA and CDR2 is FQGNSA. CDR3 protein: CASSLAANTGELFF. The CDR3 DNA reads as TGTGCCAGCAGCTTAGCTGCGAACACCGGGGAGCTGTTTTTT.

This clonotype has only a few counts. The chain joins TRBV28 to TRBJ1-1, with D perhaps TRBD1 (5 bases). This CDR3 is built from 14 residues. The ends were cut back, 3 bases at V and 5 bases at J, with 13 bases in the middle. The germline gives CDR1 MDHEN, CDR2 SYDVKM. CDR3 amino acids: CASSFSGRGTEAFF. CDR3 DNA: TGTGCCAGCAGTTTTTCGGGGAGGGGTACTGAAGCTTTCTTT.

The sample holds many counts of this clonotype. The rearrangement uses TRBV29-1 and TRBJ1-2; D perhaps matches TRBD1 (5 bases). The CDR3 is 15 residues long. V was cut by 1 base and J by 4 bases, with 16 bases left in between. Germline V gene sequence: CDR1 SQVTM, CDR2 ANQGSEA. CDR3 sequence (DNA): TGCAGCGTTGAAGTAGATGGCCCGGGGCCCTATGGCTACACCTTC. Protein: CSVEVDGPGPYGYTF.

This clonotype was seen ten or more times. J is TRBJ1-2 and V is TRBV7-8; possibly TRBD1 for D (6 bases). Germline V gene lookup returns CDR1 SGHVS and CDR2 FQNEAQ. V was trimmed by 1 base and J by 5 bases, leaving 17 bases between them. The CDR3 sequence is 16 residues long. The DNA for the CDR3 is TGTGCCAGCAGCTTAGTAGGCCAGGGGATTAATTATGGCTACACCTTC. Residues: CASSLVGQGINYGYTF.

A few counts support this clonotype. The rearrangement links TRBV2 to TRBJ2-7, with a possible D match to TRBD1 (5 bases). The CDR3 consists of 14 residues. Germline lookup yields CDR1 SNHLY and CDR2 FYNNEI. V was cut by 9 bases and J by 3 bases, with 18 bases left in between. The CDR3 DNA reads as TGTGCCAGTAGGACGCGCTGGGGCAGCTACGAGCAGTACTTC. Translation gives CASRTRWGSYEQYF.

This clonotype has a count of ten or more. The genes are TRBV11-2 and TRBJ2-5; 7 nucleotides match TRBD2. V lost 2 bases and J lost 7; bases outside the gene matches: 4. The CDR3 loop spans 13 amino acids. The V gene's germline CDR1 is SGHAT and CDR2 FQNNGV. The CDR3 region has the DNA TGTGCCAGCAGCTTACGGGAGGATGGGACCCAGTACTTC. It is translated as CASSLREDGTQYF.

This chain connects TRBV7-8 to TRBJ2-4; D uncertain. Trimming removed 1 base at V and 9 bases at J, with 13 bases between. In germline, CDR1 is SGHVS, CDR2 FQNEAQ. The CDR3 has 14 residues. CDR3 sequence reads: CASSLDGRTGIQYF. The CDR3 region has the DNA TGTGCCAGCAGCTTAGATGGCAGGACGGGCATTCAGTACTTC.

CDR3 coding DNA: TGCGCCAGCAGCCAAGATTACGCGGGGTCGGGCAAAAACATTCAGTACTTC. It encodes CASSQDYAGSGKNIQYF. The rearrangement uses TRBV4-1 and TRBJ2-4; D possibly corresponds to TRBD2 (6 bases). CDR3 length equals 17 residues. Germline CDR1 and CDR2: MGHRA and YSYEKL. V was shortened by 0 bases and J by 3 bases, with 15 bases between the two germline ends.

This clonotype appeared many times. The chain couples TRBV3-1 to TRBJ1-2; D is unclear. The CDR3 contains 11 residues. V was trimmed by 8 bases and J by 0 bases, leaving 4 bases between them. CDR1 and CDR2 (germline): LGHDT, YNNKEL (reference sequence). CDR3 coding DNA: TGTGCCAGCTGGACTAACTATGGCTACACCTTC. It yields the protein CASWTNYGYTF.

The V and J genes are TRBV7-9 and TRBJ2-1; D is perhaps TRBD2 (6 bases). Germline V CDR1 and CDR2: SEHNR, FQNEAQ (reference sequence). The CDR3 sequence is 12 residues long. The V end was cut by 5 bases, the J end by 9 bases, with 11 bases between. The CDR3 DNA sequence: TGTGCCAGCAGCGAGCAGCGGGTTGAGCAGTTCTTC. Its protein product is CASSEQRVEQFF.

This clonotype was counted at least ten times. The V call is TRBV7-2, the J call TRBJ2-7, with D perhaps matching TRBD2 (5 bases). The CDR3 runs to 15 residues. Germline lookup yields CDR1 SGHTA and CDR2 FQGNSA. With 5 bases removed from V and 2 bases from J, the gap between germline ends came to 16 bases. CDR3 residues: CASSLKISATYEQYF. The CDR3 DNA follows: TGTGCCAGCAGCCTTAAGATTAGCGCGACCTACGAGCAGTACTTC.

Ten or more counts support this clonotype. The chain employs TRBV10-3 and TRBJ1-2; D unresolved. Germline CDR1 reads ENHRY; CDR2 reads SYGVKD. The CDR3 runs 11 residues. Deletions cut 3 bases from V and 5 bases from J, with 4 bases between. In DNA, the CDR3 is TGTGCCATCAGTGAATGGTATGGCTACACCTTC. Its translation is CAISEWYGYTF.

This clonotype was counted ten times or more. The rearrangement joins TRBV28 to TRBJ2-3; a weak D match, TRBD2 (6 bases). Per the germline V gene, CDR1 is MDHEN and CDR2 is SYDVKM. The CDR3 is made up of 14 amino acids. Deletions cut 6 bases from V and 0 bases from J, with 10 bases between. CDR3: CASREGTSTDTQYF. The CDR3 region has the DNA TGTGCCAGCAGGGAGGGGACGAGCACAGATACGCAGTATTTT.

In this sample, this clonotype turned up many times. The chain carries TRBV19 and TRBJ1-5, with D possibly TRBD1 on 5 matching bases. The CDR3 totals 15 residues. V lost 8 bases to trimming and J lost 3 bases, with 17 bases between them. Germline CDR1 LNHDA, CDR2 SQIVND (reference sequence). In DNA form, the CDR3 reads TGTGCCAGTCTTCCGTTGGGGGTGCACAATCAGCCCCAGCATTTT. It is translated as CASLPLGVHNQPQHF.

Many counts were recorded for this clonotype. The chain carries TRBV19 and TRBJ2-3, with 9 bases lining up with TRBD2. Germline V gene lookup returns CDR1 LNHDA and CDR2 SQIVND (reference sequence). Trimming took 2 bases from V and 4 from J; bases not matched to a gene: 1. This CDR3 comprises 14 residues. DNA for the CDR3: TGTGCCAGTAGTATACTAGCGGGACCAGATACGCAGTATTTT. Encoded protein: CASSILAGPDTQYF.

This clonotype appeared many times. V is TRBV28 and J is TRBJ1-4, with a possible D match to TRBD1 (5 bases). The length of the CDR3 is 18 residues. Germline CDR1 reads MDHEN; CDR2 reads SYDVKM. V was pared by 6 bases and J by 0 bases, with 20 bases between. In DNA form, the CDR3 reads TGTGCCAGCAGCCCTGGCGGGGGTAGGAGAACAACTAATGAAAAACTGTTTTTT. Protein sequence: CASSPGGGRRTTNEKLFF.

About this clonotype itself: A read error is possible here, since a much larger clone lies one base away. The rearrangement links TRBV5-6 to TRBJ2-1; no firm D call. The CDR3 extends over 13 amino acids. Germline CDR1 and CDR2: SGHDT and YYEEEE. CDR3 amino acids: CASSFSLRNEQLF. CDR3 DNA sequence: TGTGCCAGCAGCTTCTCCCTCCGAAATGAGCAGCTCTTC.

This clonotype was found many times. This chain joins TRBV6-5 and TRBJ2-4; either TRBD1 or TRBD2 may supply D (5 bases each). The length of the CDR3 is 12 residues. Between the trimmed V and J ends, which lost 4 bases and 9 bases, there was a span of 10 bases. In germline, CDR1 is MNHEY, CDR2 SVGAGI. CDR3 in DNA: TGTGCCAGCAGTTCTGGGGCGGGCATTCAGTACTTC. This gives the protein CASSSGAGIQYF.

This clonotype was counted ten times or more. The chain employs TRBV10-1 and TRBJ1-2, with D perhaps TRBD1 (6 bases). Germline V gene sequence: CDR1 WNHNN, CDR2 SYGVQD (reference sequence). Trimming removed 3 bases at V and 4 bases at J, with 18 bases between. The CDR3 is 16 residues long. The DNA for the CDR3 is TGCGCCAGCAGTGAAGATAGGAGGGGGGGCTGCTATGGCTACACCTTC. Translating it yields CASSEDRRGGCYGYTF.